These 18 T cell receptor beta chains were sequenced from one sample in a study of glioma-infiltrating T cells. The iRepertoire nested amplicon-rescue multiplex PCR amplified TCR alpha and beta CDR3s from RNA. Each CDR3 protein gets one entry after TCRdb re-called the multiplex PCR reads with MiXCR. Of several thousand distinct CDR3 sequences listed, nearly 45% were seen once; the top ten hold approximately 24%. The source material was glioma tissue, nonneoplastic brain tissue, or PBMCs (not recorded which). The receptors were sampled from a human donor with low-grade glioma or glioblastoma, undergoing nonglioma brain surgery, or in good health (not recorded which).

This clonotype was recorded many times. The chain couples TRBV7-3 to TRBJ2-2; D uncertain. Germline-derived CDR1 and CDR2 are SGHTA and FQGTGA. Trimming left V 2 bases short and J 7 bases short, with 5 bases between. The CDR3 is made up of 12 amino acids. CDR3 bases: TGTGCCAGCAGCTTATTGGGCGGGGAGCTGTTTTTT. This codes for CASSLLGGELFF.

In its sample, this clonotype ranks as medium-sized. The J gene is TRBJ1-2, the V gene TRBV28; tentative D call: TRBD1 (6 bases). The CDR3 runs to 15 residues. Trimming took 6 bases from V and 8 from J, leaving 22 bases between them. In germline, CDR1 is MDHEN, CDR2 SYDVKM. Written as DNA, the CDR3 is TGTGCCAGCAGAGAAATGCGGGGGGCCCTCTGGGGCTACACCTTC. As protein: CASREMRGALWGYTF.

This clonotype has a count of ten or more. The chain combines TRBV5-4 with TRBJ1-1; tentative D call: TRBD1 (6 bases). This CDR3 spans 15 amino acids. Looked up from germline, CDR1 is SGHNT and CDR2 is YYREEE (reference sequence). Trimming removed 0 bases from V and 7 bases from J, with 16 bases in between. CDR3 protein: CASSLGFGQQYEAFF. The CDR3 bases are TGTGCCAGCAGCTTGGGTTTCGGACAGCAATATGAAGCTTTCTTT.

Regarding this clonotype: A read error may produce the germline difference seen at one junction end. CDR3 DNA sequence: TGCAATGCTAAACAAATGGGGCTAGCGGGCACAGATACGCAATATTTT. This encodes CNAKQMGLAGTDTQYF. The chain has TRBV20-1 and TRBJ2-3; 8 positions match TRBD2. CDR3 size: 16 residues. Germline V gives CDR1 DFQATT, CDR2 SNEGSKA (reference sequence).

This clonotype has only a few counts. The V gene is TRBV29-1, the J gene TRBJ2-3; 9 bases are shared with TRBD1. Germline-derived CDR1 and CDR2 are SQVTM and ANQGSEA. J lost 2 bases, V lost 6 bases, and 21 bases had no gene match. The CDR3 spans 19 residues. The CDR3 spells CSVDKGQGLPGSLTDTQYF. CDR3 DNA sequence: TGCAGCGTCGATAAGGGACAGGGTTTGCCTGGGTCCCTCACAGATACGCAGTATTTT.

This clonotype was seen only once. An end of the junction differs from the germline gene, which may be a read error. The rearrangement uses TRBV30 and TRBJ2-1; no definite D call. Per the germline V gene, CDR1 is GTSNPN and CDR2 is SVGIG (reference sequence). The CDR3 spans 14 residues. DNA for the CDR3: TGTGCCTGGACCGTCCCAGCTATCTACAATAAGCAGTTCTTC. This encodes CAWTVPAIYNKQFF.

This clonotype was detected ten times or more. CDR3 sequence (DNA): TGTGCCAGCAAGGAGATGACTGAAGCTTTCTTT. It translates to CASKEMTEAFF. This chain joins TRBV2 and TRBJ1-1; no reliable D call. Germline V CDR1 and CDR2: SNHLY, FYNNEI. V was cut by 7 bases and J by 5 bases, with 8 bases left in between. CDR3 length: 11 amino acids.

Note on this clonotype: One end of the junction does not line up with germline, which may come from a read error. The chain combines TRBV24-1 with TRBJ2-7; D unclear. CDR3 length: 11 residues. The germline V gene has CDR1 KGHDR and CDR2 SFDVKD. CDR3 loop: CATSSTYKQYF. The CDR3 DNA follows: TGTGCCACCAGTAGCACCTACAAGCAGTACTTC.

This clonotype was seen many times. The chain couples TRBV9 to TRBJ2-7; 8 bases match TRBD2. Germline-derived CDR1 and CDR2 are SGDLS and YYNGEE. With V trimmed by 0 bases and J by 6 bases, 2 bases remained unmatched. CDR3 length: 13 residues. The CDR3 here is CASSVGLALEQYF. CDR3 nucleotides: TGTGCCAGCAGCGTAGGACTAGCGCTCGAGCAGTACTTC.

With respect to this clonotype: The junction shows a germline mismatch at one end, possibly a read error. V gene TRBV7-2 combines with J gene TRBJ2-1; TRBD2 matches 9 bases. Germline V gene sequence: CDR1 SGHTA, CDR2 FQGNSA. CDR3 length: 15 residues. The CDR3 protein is CASSPFLAGPYEQLF. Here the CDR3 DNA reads TGTGCCAGCAGCCCCTTCCTAGCGGGACCCTATGAGCAGCTCTTC.

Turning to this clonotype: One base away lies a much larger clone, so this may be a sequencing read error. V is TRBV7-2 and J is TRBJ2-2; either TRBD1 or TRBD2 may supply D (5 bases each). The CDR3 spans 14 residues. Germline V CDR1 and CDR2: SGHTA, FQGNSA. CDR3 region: CASSAIRVTGELSF. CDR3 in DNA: TGTGCCAGCAGCGCGATCAGGGTAACCGGGGAGCTGTCTTTT.

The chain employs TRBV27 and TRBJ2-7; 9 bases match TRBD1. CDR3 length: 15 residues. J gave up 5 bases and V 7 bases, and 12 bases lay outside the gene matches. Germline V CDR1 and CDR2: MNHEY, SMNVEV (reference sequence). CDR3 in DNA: TGTGCCAGCAAGAAACAGGGGGCCCGTTATGACGAGCAGTACTTC. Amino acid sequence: CASKKQGARYDEQYF.

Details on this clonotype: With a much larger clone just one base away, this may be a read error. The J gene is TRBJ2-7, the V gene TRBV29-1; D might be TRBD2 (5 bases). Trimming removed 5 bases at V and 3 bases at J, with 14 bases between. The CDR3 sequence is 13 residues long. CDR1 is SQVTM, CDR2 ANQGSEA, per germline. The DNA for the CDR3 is TGCAGCGTTTGTGTAGCGAGCTGCTACGAGCAGTACTTC. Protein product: CSVCVASCYEQYF.

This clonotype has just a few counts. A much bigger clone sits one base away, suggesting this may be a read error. The CDR3 loop reads CASSLRGSSDMQYF. CDR3 DNA sequence: TGTGCCAGCAGTCTCAGGGGGAGTTCAGATATGCAGTATTTT. The rearrangement joins TRBV12-3 or TRBV12-4 to TRBJ2-3; 7 bases fit TRBD1. The CDR3 spans 14 residues.

The CDR3: CSAKGWLSNQPQHF. For the CDR3, the DNA is TGCAGTGCAAAGGGGTGGTTAAGCAATCAGCCCCAGCATTTT. This chain joins TRBV20-1 and TRBJ1-5; perhaps TRBD1 as D (5 bases). The length of the CDR3 is 14 residues. Germline CDR1 DFQATT, CDR2 SNEGSKA (reference sequence). The germline V and J ends were trimmed by 6 bases and 1 base, with 13 bases remaining between them.

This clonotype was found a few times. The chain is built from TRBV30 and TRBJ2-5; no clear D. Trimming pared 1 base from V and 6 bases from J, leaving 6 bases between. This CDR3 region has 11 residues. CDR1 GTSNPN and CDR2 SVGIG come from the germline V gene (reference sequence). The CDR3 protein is CAWSAGQTQYF. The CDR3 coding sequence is TGTGCCTGGAGTGCCGGCCAGACCCAGTACTTC.

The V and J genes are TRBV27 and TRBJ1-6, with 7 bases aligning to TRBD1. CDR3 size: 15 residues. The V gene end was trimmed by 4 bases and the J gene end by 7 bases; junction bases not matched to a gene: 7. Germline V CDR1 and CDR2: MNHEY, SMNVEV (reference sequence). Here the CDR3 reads CASSYATRGNSPLHF. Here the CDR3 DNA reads TGTGCCAGCAGTTACGCGACCAGGGGGAATTCACCCCTCCACTTT.

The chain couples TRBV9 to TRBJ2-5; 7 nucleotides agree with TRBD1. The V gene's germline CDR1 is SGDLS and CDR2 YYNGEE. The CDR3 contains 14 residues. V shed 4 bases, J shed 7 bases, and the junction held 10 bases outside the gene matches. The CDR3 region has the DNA TGTGCCAGCAGCACCAGGACAGGCCAGGGGACCCAGTACTTC. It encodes CASSTRTGQGTQYF. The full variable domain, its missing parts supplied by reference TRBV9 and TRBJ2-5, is DSGVTQTPKHLITATGQRVTLRCSPRSGDLSVYWYQQSLDQGLQFLIQYYNGEERAKGNILERFSAQQFPDLHSELNLSSLELGDSALYFCASSTRTGQGTQYFGPGTRLLVL.